A selection of T cell receptor beta chains follows, all from one sample in a study of blood T cell repertoires in COVID-19. The data were produced by immunoSEQ multiplex PCR, yet TCRdb's version contains in-frame clones alone and is incomplete. The table records around 100,000 clones, about 81% of them present only once. Sequenced sample: peripheral blood. The receptors here all came from a man between 65 and 80 years old with acute or convalescent COVID-19. CDR3s include the opening cysteine and the closing phenylalanine or tryptophan. Fields, in order: V gene, J gene, D gene, clone size, CDR3 DNA, CDR3 protein. A D gene is named only where the DNA matches it firmly. Expanded clones are given a class, and other clones once, few, many or no size at all.

>TRBV5-5|TRBJ2-5|-|-
TGTGCCAGCAGCCTCCGGTTCCAAGAGACCCAGTACTTC
CASSLRFQETQYF
>TRBV29-1|TRBJ1-2|-|-
TGCAGCGTTGGCTCCACCGAGACGGGTGGCTACACCTTC
CSVGSTETGGYTF
>TRBV6-5|TRBJ2-7|TRBD1|-
TGTGCCAGCAGTTCAGACAGGGACACCTACGAGCAGTACTTC
CASSSDRDTYEQYF
>TRBV10-1|TRBJ1-3|-|-
TGCGCCAGCAGAAGAGAGTATTCTGGAAACACCATATATTTT
CASRREYSGNTIYF
>TRBV5-4|TRBJ2-2|-|-
TGTGCCAGCAGCTTGGGCGGCACCGGGGAGCTGTTTTTT
CASSLGGTGELFF
>TRBV7-2|TRBJ2-7|-|-
TGTGCCAGCAGCTCATCCATTGGGGGCAGCCTTACCTACGAGCAGTACTTC
CASSSSIGGSLTYEQYF
>TRBV7-3|TRBJ2-2|-|-
TGTGCCAGCAGTCCCGGACTGAACACCGGGGAGCTGTTTTTT
CASSPGLNTGELFF
>TRBV7-9|TRBJ1-2|TRBD1|-
TGTGCCAGCAGCTTAGTACGGGACAGGGTGAATGGCTACACCTTC
CASSLVRDRVNGYTF
>TRBV7-6|TRBJ1-5|-|few
TGTGCCAGCAGCTTAAGAGGGAGAGATCAGCCCCAGCATTTT
CASSLRGRDQPQHF
>TRBV28|TRBJ1-5|TRBD1|-
TGTGCCAGCATTTTAGGGGGCGCAAATCAGCCCCAGCATTTT
CASILGGANQPQHF
>TRBV3-1/TRBV3-2|TRBJ1-4|-|-
TGTGCCAGCAGCCAATATAGAACAGGGAATGAAAAACTGTTTTTT
CASSQYRTGNEKLFF
>TRBV10-3|TRBJ1-5|-|-
TGTGCCATCAGCAATTCAGGGGCCGGGTATAGCAATCAGCCCCAGCATTTT
CAISNSGAGYSNQPQHF
>TRBV5-6|TRBJ1-5|-|-
TGTGCCAGCAGCTTTGCCCCGACAGACAATCAGCCCCAGCATTTT
CASSFAPTDNQPQHF
>TRBV7-2|TRBJ1-2|-|-
TGTGCCAGCAGCTTAGCCCCAGGGGTCGTCTACTATGGCTACACCTTC
CASSLAPGVVYYGYTF
>TRBV6-5|TRBJ1-2|-|-
TGTGCCAGCAGAAAGACAGGCGGGCAGGGCTACACCTTC
CASRKTGGQGYTF
>TRBV9|TRBJ2-3|-|-
TGTGCCAGCAGCGCCGACTGGAGCACAGATACGCAGTATTTT
CASSADWSTDTQYF
>TRBV27|TRBJ2-5|-|-
TGTGCCAGCAGGGGGGCGGTGTCGGAGACCCAGTACTTC
CASRGAVSETQYF
>TRBV19|TRBJ1-6|-|-
TGTGCCACCGCAGGGTCTCATAATTCACCCCTCCACTTT
CATAGSHNSPLHF
>TRBV10-3|TRBJ2-2|-|-
TGTGCCATCAGCTCCGAAAACAGGGCCGCCGGGGAGCTGTTTTTT
CAISSENRAAGELFF
>TRBV3-1/TRBV3-2|TRBJ1-2|-|-
TGTGCCAGCAGCCAATCCTCCGGGACACTTTATGGCTACACCTTC
CASSQSSGTLYGYTF
>TRBV19|TRBJ1-2|-|-
TGTGCCAGTAGTATTACAGGCAGTATTAACTATGGCTACACCTTC
CASSITGSINYGYTF
>TRBV30|TRBJ1-1|-|once
TGTGCCTGGAGTGCGACAGGTGCCAACACTGAAGCTTTCTTT
CAWSATGANTEAFF
>TRBV5-1|TRBJ1-5|-|-
TGCGCCAGCAGCCCTGACAGGAATCAGCCCCAGCATTTT
CASSPDRNQPQHF
>TRBV27|TRBJ2-5|-|-
TGTGCCAGCAGTTTTCCGGACTTCCAAGAGACCCAGTACTTC
CASSFPDFQETQYF
>TRBV6-4|TRBJ1-1|-|-
TGTGCCAGCAGTGCGGGTGGAGTGAACACTGAAGCTTTCTTT
CASSAGGVNTEAFF
>TRBV3-1/TRBV3-2|TRBJ2-2|-|once
TGTGCCAGCAGCCAAGATTTTCCTGCGGGATTCACCGGGGAGCTGTTTTTT
CASSQDFPAGFTGELFF
>TRBV28|TRBJ1-5|-|once
TGTGCCAGCAGTTTCCCCTCCTATCAGGGACTCCCACCGAGCCTCAATCAGCCCCAGCATTTT
CASSFPSYQGLPPSLNQPQHF
>TRBV29-1|TRBJ1-2|-|-
TGCAGCGGCCTCCGACTTCCCGATGGCTACACCTTC
CSGLRLPDGYTF
>TRBV7-3|TRBJ1-5|-|-
TGTGCCAGCAGCCTAGAAGGAGGTCCGCCCCAGCATTTT
CASSLEGGPPQHF
>TRBV18|TRBJ2-2|TRBD1|few
TGTGCCAGCTCACCTGGGACAGGGGCCAACACCGGGGAGCTGTTTTTT
CASSPGTGANTGELFF
>TRBV4-2|TRBJ2-7|TRBD2|-
TGTGCCAGCAGCCAACAGCCTGGGGCTAGCGGATCCTACGAGCAGTACTTC
CASSQQPGASGSYEQYF
>TRBV7-9|TRBJ1-5|-|-
TGTGCCAGCAGCTCCTCCGGAAAGGTGACAGGAGAGGATCAGCCCCAGCATTTT
CASSSSGKVTGEDQPQHF
>TRBV28|TRBJ1-2|-|-
TGTGCCAGCAGTTTATCGGGCTATGGCTACACCTTC
CASSLSGYGYTF
>TRBV18|TRBJ2-1|TRBD2|-
TGTGCCAGCTCACCAGGGACTAGCGGGGGGAACCGGAGATACAATGAGCAGTTCTTC
CASSPGTSGGNRRYNEQFF
>TRBV5-1|TRBJ2-7|TRBD2|-
TGCGCCAGCAAACTAGCGGGAGACCCAACCTACGAGCAGTACTTC
CASKLAGDPTYEQYF
>TRBV28|TRBJ2-7|-|-
TGTGCCAGCAGGTCAGGCTCCTACGAGCAGTACTTC
CASRSGSYEQYF
>TRBV19|TRBJ1-4|-|-
TGTGCCAGTAGTATGGGCCCCGGAAAAAGGGAAAAACTGTTTTTT
CASSMGPGKREKLFF
>TRBV7-8|TRBJ2-3|TRBD1|-
TGTGCCAGCAGCGAACAGGGGGCTAGCACAGATACGCAGTATTTT
CASSEQGASTDTQYF
>TRBV2|TRBJ2-7|TRBD2|few
TGTGCCAGCAGGGTGGGAGGGCCAGGAGAGCAGTACTTC
CASRVGGPGEQYF
>TRBV9|TRBJ2-3|-|-
TGTGCCAGCAGCCCGAGTCCCCACACAGATACGCAGTATTTT
CASSPSPHTDTQYF
>TRBV5-1|TRBJ2-7|-|few
TGCGCCAGCAGCTTGAGCGGATACGAGCGGTACTTC
CASSLSGYERYF
>TRBV19|TRBJ2-7|TRBD2|-
TGTGCCAGTAGTATCACCGGGACTAGCGGCTCCTACGAGCAGTACTTC
CASSITGTSGSYEQYF
>TRBV27|TRBJ2-7|TRBD1|-
TGTGCCAGCAGTTTTCTGCGGGACAGGGGGTACGAGCAGTACTTC
CASSFLRDRGYEQYF
>TRBV28|TRBJ1-1|-|-
TGTGCCACCGAACTGGGGGGGGTGTGGGCTTTCTTT
CATELGGVWAFF
>TRBV7-8|TRBJ2-7|-|-
TGTGCCAGCAGCTTAGTCGTGCCGGCCTACGAGCAGTACTTC
CASSLVVPAYEQYF